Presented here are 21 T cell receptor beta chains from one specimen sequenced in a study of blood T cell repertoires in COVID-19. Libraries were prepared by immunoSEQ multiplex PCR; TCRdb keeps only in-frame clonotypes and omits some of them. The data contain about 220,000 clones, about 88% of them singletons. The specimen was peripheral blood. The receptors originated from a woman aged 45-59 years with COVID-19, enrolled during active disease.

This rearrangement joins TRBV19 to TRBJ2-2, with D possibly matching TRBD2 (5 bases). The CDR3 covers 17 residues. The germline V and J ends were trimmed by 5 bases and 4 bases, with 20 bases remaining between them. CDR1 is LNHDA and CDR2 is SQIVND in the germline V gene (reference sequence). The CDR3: CASSPTRPGTTTGELFF. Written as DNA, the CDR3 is TGTGCCAGTAGTCCGACTCGACCGGGAACGACCACCGGGGAGCTGTTTTTT.

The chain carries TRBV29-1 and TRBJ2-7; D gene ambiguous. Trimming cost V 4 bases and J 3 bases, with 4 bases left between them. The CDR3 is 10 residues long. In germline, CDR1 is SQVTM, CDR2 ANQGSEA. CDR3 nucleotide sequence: TGCAGCGTTGGAGGCTACGAGCAGTACGTC. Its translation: CSVGGYEQYV.

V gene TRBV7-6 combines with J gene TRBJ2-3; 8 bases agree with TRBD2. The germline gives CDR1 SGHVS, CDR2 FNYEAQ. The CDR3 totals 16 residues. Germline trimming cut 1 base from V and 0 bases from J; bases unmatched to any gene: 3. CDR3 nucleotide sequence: TGTGCCAGCAGCTTAGAAGCGGGGGCGAGCACAGATACGCAGTATTTT. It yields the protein CASSLEAGASTDTQYF.

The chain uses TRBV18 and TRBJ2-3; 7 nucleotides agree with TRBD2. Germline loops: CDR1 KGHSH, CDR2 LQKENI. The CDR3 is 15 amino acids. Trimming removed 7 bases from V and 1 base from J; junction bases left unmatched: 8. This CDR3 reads CASLGAGLRTDTQYF. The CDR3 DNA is TGTGCCAGCTTGGGAGCGGGGCTCCGCACAGATACGCAGTATTTT.

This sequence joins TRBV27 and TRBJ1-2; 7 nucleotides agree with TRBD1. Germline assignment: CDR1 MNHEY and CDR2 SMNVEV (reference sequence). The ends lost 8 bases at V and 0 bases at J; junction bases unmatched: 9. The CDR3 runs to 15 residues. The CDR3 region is CASSTRDRANYGYTF. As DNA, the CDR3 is TGTGCCAGCTCTACCCGGGACAGAGCTAACTATGGCTACACCTTC.

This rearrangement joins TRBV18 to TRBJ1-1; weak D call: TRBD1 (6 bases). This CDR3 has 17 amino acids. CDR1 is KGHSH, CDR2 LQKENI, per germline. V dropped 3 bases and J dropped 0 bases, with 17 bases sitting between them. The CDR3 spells CASSPFLPRQVNTEAFF. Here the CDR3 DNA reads TGTGCCAGCTCACCCTTCCTACCCCGACAGGTGAACACTGAAGCTTTCTTT.

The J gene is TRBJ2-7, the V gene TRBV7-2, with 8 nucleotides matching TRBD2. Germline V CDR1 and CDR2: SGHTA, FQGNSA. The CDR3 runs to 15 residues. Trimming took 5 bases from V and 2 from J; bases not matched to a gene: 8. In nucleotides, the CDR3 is TGTGCCAGCAGCAACTCCGGGGGGGTGACCTACGAGCAGTACTTC. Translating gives CASSNSGGVTYEQYF.

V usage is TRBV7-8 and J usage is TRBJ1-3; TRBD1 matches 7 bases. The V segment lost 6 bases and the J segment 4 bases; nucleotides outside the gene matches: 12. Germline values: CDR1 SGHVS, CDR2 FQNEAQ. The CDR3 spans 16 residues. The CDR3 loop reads CASRPNHRGSGNTIYF. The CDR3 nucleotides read TGTGCCAGCAGGCCAAACCACAGGGGATCAGGAAACACCATATATTTT.

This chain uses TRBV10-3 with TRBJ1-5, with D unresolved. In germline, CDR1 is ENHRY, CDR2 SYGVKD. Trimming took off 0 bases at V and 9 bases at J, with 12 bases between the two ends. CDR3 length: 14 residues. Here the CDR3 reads CAISESRTGRPQHF. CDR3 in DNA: TGTGCCATCAGTGAGTCGAGGACTGGCCGGCCCCAGCATTTT.

The CDR3 nucleotides are TGTGCCAGCAGCCAAAAGACAGGGCTTACTGGAAACACCATATATTTT. This encodes CASSQKTGLTGNTIYF. The chain uses TRBV3-1 (or the pseudogene TRBV3-2) and TRBJ1-3; TRBD1 matches 7 bases. Unmatched junction bases numbered 6, after V lost 2 bases and J lost 2 bases. This CDR3 contains 16 residues. CDR1 is LGHDT, CDR2 YNNKEL, per germline (reference sequence).

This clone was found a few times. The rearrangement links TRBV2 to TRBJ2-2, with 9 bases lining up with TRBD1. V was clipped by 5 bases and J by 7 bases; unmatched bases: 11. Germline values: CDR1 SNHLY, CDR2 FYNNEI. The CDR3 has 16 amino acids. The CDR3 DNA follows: TGTGCCAGCAGTTTATCGGGACAGGGATACATCGGGGAGCTGTTTTTT. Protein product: CASSLSGQGYIGELFF.

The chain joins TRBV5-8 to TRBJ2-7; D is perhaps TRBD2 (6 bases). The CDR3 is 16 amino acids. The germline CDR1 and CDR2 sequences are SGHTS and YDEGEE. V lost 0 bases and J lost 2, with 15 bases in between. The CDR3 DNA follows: TGTGCCAGCAGCTTGGTAGAGGGGACTGGAGCCTACGAGCAGTACTTC. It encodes CASSLVEGTGAYEQYF.

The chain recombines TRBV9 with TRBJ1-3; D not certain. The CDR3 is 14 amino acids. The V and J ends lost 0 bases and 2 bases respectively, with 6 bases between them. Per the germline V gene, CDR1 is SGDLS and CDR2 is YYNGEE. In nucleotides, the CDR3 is TGTGCCAGCAGCGTAGAACGGGCTGGAAACACCATATATTTT. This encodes CASSVERAGNTIYF. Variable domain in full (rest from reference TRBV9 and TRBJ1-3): DSGVTQTPKHLITATGQRVTLRCSPRSGDLSVYWYQQSLDQGLQFLIQYYNGEERAKGNILERFSAQQFPDLHSELNLSSLELGDSALYFCASSVERAGNTIYFGEGSWLTVV.

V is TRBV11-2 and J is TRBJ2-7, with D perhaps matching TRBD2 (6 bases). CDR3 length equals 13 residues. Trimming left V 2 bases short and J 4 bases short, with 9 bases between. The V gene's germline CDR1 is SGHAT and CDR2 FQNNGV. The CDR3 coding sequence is TGTGCCAGCAGCTTATCGGCGGGATACGAGCAGTACGTC. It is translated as CASSLSAGYEQYV.

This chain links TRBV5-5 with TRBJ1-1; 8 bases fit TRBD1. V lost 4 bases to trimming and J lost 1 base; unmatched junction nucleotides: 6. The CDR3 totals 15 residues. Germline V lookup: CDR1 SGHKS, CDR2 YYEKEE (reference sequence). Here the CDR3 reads CASSLTGQENTEAFF. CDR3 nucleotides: TGTGCCAGCAGCCTGACGGGACAGGAGAACACTGAAGCTTTCTTT.

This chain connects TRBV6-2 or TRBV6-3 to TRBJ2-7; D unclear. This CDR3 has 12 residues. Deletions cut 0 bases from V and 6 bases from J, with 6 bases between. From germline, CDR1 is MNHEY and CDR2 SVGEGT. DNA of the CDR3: TGTGCCAGCAGTTACTCACCAGGCGAGCAGTACTTC. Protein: CASSYSPGEQYF.

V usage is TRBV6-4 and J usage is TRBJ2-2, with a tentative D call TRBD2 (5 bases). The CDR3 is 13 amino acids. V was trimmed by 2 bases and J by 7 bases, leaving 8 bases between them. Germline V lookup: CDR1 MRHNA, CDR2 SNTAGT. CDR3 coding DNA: TGTGCCAGCAGTGACAGAACTAGCGGGGAGCTGTTTTTT. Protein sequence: CASSDRTSGELFF.

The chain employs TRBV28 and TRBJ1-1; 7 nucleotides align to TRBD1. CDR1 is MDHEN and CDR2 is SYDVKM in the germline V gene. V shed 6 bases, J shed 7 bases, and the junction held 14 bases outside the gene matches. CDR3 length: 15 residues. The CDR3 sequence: CASRFSLGTAYEAFF. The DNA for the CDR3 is TGTGCCAGCAGATTTTCCCTAGGGACAGCCTATGAAGCTTTCTTT.

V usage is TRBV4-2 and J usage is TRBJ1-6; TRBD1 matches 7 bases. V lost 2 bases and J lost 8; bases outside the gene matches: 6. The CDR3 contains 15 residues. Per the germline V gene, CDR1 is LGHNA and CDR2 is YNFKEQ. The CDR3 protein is CASSQPTGEDSPLHF. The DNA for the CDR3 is TGTGCCAGCAGCCAACCTACAGGGGAAGATTCACCCCTCCACTTT.

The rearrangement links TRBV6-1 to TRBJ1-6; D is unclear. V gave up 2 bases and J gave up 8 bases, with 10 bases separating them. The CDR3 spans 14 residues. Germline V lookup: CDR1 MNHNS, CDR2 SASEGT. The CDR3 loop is CASSEILRDSPLHF. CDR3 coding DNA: TGTGCCAGCAGTGAAATTTTACGGGATTCACCCCTCCACTTT.

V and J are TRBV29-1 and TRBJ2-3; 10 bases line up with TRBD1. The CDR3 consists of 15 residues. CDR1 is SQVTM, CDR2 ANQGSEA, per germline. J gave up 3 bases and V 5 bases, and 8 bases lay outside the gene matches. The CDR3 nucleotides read TGCAGCGTTAAAGGTGGGGACAGGGGTACAGATACGCAGTATTTT. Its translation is CSVKGGDRGTDTQYF.